The 13 T cell receptor beta chains given below trace back to one sample, sequenced in a study of human T cells and chemical hapten exposure. MiXCR was run by TCRdb on the RACE reads, yielding one entry per CDR3 protein. The profile shows over 75,000 distinct CDR3 sequences, approximately 11% of them singletons. Time point indicated: patch test 3, about 24 weeks after DPC sensitization. Treatment specified: therapeutic diphenylcyclopropenone sensitization with weekly scalp DPC. The specimen was whole blood, collected in connection with sensitization to the hapten diphenylcyclopropenone (DPC). The receptors come from a woman in her twenties or thirties with alopecia areata. Some clones in this sample may be carry-over from other donors' samples.

This clonotype was seen repeatedly, ten times or more. The chain uses TRBV21-1 and TRBJ1-2. TRBV21-1 is termed a pseudogene. CDR3 length: 9 residues. CDR3 sequence reads: CASTRECTF. In DNA form, the CDR3 reads TGTGCCAGCACCCGAGAGTGTACCTTC.

The chain couples TRBV3-1 to TRBJ2-1; D call uncertain. Germline lookup yields CDR1 LGHDT and CDR2 YNNKEL (reference sequence). V lost 1 base and J lost 2, with 12 bases in between. This CDR3 has 16 amino acids. This chain's CDR3 is CASSQAPQVTYNEQFF. CDR3 bases: TGTGCCAGCAGCCAAGCCCCCCAGGTAACCTACAATGAGCAGTTCTTC.

Ten or more counts support this clonotype. The chain is built from TRBV4-1 and TRBJ1-1; 7 bases are a match to TRBD1. Germline V gives CDR1 MGHRA, CDR2 YSYEKL. Trimming took 6 bases from V and 4 from J; bases not matched to a gene: 8. The CDR3 loop spans 14 amino acids. CDR3 protein: CASRDYRGSTEAFF. As DNA, the CDR3 is TGCGCCAGCAGAGACTACAGGGGTTCCACTGAAGCTTTCTTT.

This clonotype was seen ten or more times. The chain couples TRBV20-1 to TRBJ2-3, with D perhaps TRBD1 or TRBD2 (5 bases each). Trimming took off 6 bases at V and 2 bases at J, with 27 bases between the two ends. CDR1 is DFQATT, CDR2 SNEGSKA, per germline (reference sequence). CDR3 length equals 18 residues. The CDR3 spells CSAPDPSGTRPITDTQYF. CDR3 nucleotides: TGCAGTGCCCCAGATCCTTCCGGGACCCGGCCAATCACAGATACGCAGTATTTT.

This clonotype has a count of ten or more. The rearrangement uses TRBV7-9 and TRBJ1-5; D possibly corresponds to TRBD1 (6 bases). Germline CDR1 reads SEHNR; CDR2 reads FQNEAQ (reference sequence). Trimming took 6 bases from V and 7 from J, leaving 16 bases between them. The CDR3 is 14 residues long. The CDR3 region has the DNA TGTGCCAGCAGTTATACAGGGAGTTCACAGCCCCAGCATTTT. As protein: CASSYTGSSQPQHF.

This clonotype was detected a few times. The chain employs TRBV29-1 and TRBJ2-7; a weak D match, TRBD1 (5 bases). CDR1 and CDR2 from the germline V gene are SQVTM and ANQGSEA. Trimming stripped 4 bases from V and 2 bases from J, with 12 bases between. This CDR3 spans 13 amino acids. This CDR3 is CSVGTGTPYEQYF. CDR3 DNA: TGCAGCGTTGGCACAGGAACTCCCTACGAGCAGTACTTC.

There are a few counts of this clonotype. The V call is TRBV5-5, the J call TRBJ2-7, with a possible D match to TRBD2 (5 bases). The CDR3 has 14 amino acids. Germline V gives CDR1 SGHKS, CDR2 YYEKEE (reference sequence). The V end lost 4 bases, the J end lost 0 bases, and 11 bases lay between the germline ends. The CDR3 nucleotides are TGTGCCAGCAGCCTCCCGGGATCCTCCTACGAGCAGTACGTC. It encodes CASSLPGSSYEQYV.

The chain employs TRBV20-1 and TRBJ2-7; 9 bases are shared with TRBD1. J gave up 2 bases and V 0 bases, and 8 bases lay outside the gene matches. The CDR3 runs to 16 residues. Germline CDR1 is DFQATT and CDR2 is SNEGSKA (reference sequence). The CDR3 protein is CSARDNVNRGPYEQYF. For the CDR3, the DNA is TGCAGTGCTAGAGACAACGTAAACAGGGGGCCCTACGAGCAGTACTTC.

The chain recombines TRBV28 with TRBJ2-7, with 7 bases fitting TRBD1. Germline CDR1 is MDHEN and CDR2 is SYDVKM. The CDR3 runs to 13 residues. V was pared by 5 bases and J by 2 bases, with 3 bases of the junction left unmatched. The CDR3 spells CASSRGQPYEQYF. The CDR3 nucleotides are TGTGCCAGCAGTAGGGGACAGCCCTACGAGCAGTACTTC.

This clonotype was seen a few times. V is TRBV21-1 and J is TRBJ1-1; TRBD1 reflects the table's D call only, with no check against the DNA. TRBV21-1 is designated a pseudogene. The length of the CDR3 is 14 residues. The CDR3 is CASPHQGRNTEAFF. The CDR3 nucleotides are TGTGCCAGCCCCCACCAGGGAAGGAACACTGAAGCTTTCTTT.

This clonotype was counted between two and nine times. The rearrangement joins TRBV7-9 to TRBJ2-2, with TRBD2 matching 11 bases. From germline, CDR1 is SEHNR and CDR2 FQNEAQ (reference sequence). Trimming took 5 bases from V and 4 from J; bases not matched to a gene: 9. The CDR3 loop spans 17 amino acids. The CDR3 DNA follows: TGTGCCAGCAGCCCAGACCCCGGACTAGCGGGCACCGGGGAGCTGTTTTTT. This sequence encodes CASSPDPGLAGTGELFF.

This clonotype has just a few counts. This chain connects TRBV10-1 to TRBJ1-1; D possibly corresponds to TRBD1 (5 bases). The CDR3 runs to 14 residues. The germline V gene has CDR1 WNHNN and CDR2 SYGVQD (reference sequence). Trimming pared 2 bases from V and 4 bases from J, leaving 11 bases between. The CDR3 protein is CASSERRDGTEAFF. The CDR3 nucleotides read TGCGCCAGCAGTGAGCGAAGGGACGGCACTGAAGCTTTCTTT.

This chain joins TRBV5-1 and TRBJ2-3, with 11 bases that match TRBD2. The V gene end was trimmed by 3 bases and the J gene end by 3 bases; junction bases not matched to a gene: 6. Germline values: CDR1 SGHRS, CDR2 YFSETQ. This CDR3 has 16 residues. The CDR3, as DNA: TGCGCCAGCAGCTCGCCCACTAGCGGGAGAACAGATACGCAGTATTTT. Translated, it gives CASSSPTSGRTDTQYF.